The 27 T cell receptor beta chains presented below share a single source sample, sequenced in a study of cytomegalovirus exposure and HLA in healthy donors. Primers: 60 Vbeta forward and 13 Jbeta reverse. This table comes from immunoSEQ multiplex PCR, and its TCRdb copy is limited to in-frame clones, with some not included. The listing contains 60,000 to 70,000 clones. Sequenced material: PBMCs. These receptor sequences come from a boy aged 5-17 years in good health and CMV-seronegative.

The chain couples TRBV25-1 to TRBJ2-3; D is possibly TRBD2 (5 bases). The CDR3 has 15 amino acids. Germline lookup yields CDR1 MGHDK and CDR2 SYGVNS. Trimming removed 2 bases from V and 0 bases from J, with 9 bases in between. CDR3 in DNA: TGTGCCAGCAGTGAAGCGGGTTCTAGCACAGATACGCAGTATTTT. This encodes CASSEAGSSTDTQYF.

The chain carries TRBV7-2 and TRBJ2-7; weak D call: TRBD1 (5 bases). Trimming removed 2 bases at V and 3 bases at J, with 11 bases between. The CDR3 has 14 amino acids. Per germline, CDR1 SGHTA and CDR2 FQGNSA. CDR3 loop: CASSLRRQIYEQYF. DNA of the CDR3: TGTGCCAGCAGCTTAAGGCGACAGATCTACGAGCAGTACTTC.

The chain has TRBV7-3 and TRBJ2-3; perhaps TRBD1 as D (6 bases). Germline V gene lookup returns CDR1 SGHTA and CDR2 FQGTGA. V lost 5 bases and J 2 bases, leaving 8 bases between the germline ends. The CDR3 runs 13 residues. CDR3 loop: CASSRQVTDTQYF. CDR3 sequence (DNA): TGTGCCAGCAGCCGACAGGTCACAGATACGCAGTATTTT.

V is TRBV7-9 and J is TRBJ1-4; 10 bases are a match to TRBD1. Germline CDR1 SEHNR, CDR2 FQNEAQ (reference sequence). This CDR3 spans 16 amino acids. V shed 4 bases, J shed 2 bases, and the junction held 4 bases outside the gene matches. DNA for the CDR3: TGTGCCAGCAGCTCCGGACAGGGGGACACTAATGAAAAACTGTTTTTT. Its protein is CASSSGQGDTNEKLFF.

The V gene is TRBV27, the J gene TRBJ1-1; no definite D call. The CDR3 is 17 amino acids. Trimming left V 7 bases short and J 1 base short, with 22 bases between. Germline V gene data show CDR1 as MNHEY and CDR2 as SMNVEV (reference sequence). CDR3 region: CASIPFVRGGSNTEAFF. CDR3 DNA sequence: TGTGCCAGCATCCCCTTCGTACGGGGAGGATCGAACACTGAAGCTTTCTTT.

CDR3: CASSLGQSNTEAFF. CDR3 in DNA: TGCGCCAGCAGCTTGGGACAGTCGAACACTGAAGCTTTCTTT. V is TRBV5-1 and J is TRBJ1-1; TRBD1 might be the D (5 bases). V shed 0 bases and J shed 1 base, with 7 bases lying between them. CDR3 size: 14 residues. The germline V gene encodes CDR1 SGHRS and CDR2 YFSETQ.

The genes are TRBV5-1 and TRBJ2-2; 7 nucleotides match TRBD1. After removal of 4 bases from V and 4 bases from J, the junction contained 10 bases not matched to a gene. The length of the CDR3 is 16 residues. Germline V gene sequence: CDR1 SGHRS, CDR2 YFSETQ. The chain's CDR3 is CASSPSGTDFTGELFF. CDR3 sequence (DNA): TGCGCCAGCAGCCCGTCCGGGACAGATTTCACCGGGGAGCTGTTTTTT.

The chain couples TRBV6-4 to TRBJ1-1, with unresolved D. The germline V gene encodes CDR1 MRHNA and CDR2 SNTAGT. Trimming stripped 6 bases from V and 6 bases from J, with 14 bases between. The CDR3 extends over 13 amino acids. As DNA, the CDR3 is TGTGCCAGCAGGAGGACGGGAGTTGCTGAAGCTTTCTTT. It encodes CASRRTGVAEAFF.

This chain joins TRBV10-3 and TRBJ1-2; D is undetermined. Trimming left V 8 bases short and J 5 bases short, with 15 bases between. The germline gives CDR1 ENHRY, CDR2 SYGVKD. This CDR3 region has 13 residues. CDR3 sequence (DNA): TGTGCCATCGGAGACGGATCCTCGTATGGCTACACCTTC. Amino acid sequence: CAIGDGSSYGYTF.

The chain is built from TRBV19 and TRBJ2-7; D is possibly TRBD2 (7 bases). Trimming removed 5 bases from V and 2 bases from J, with 13 bases in between. Per the germline V gene, CDR1 is LNHDA and CDR2 is SQIVND (reference sequence). This CDR3 region has 14 residues. The CDR3 reads CASSGRGRAYEQYF. CDR3 DNA: TGTGCCAGTAGTGGGAGGGGGAGAGCCTACGAGCAGTACTTC.

This chain links TRBV30 with TRBJ1-6; 7 nucleotides line up with TRBD1. The germline gives CDR1 GTSNPN, CDR2 SVGIG (reference sequence). V lost 1 base and J lost 9; bases outside the gene matches: 6. The CDR3 is made up of 14 amino acids. The CDR3 reads CAWSATGYGSPLHF. CDR3 DNA sequence: TGTGCCTGGAGTGCGACAGGGTATGGTTCACCCCTCCACTTT. Looking up the rest from reference TRBV30 and TRBJ1-6 gives the full variable domain: SQTIHQWPATLVQPVGSPLSLECTVEGTSNPNLYWYRQAAGRGLQLLFYSVGIGQISSEVPQNLSASRPQDRQFILSSKKLLLSDSGFYLCAWSATGYGSPLHFGNGTRLTVT.

CDR3 region: CASSPPSGRRLSTGELFF. DNA of the CDR3: TGTGCCAGTAGTCCCCCCAGCGGGAGAAGGTTGAGCACCGGGGAGCTGTTTTTT. The chain uses TRBV19 and TRBJ2-2; 8 bases are a match to TRBD2. This CDR3 contains 18 residues. Germline assignment: CDR1 LNHDA and CDR2 SQIVND (reference sequence). The junction had 15 bases not matched to a gene; V was cut back by 5 bases and J by 4 bases.

V gene TRBV13 combines with J gene TRBJ2-2, with D maybe TRBD1 (6 bases). Germline CDR1 reads PRHDT; CDR2 reads FYEKMQ (reference sequence). CDR3 size: 16 residues. The ends were cut back, 5 bases at V and 0 bases at J, with 13 bases in the middle. The CDR3 reads CASSRRDTTNTGELFF. DNA of the CDR3: TGTGCCAGCAGCCGCCGGGACACGACGAACACCGGGGAGCTGTTTTTT.

The V and J genes are TRBV2 and TRBJ1-1; tentatively, D is TRBD1 (5 bases). Per germline, CDR1 SNHLY and CDR2 FYNNEI. Trimming stripped 6 bases from V and 3 bases from J, with 14 bases between. The CDR3 loop spans 14 amino acids. CDR3 protein: CASRGTGLDTEAFF. In DNA form, the CDR3 reads TGTGCCAGCAGGGGTACAGGTCTGGACACTGAAGCTTTCTTT.

The chain is built from TRBV6-5 and TRBJ2-3; D is unclear. The CDR3 has 16 residues. Between the trimmed V and J ends, which lost 2 bases and 0 bases, there was a span of 12 bases. CDR1 is MNHEY and CDR2 is SVGAGI in the germline V gene. The CDR3 DNA reads as TGTGCCAGCAGTTACCAGCAGGATCCTAGCACAGATACGCAGTATTTT. Its translation is CASSYQQDPSTDTQYF.

V and J are TRBV4-2 and TRBJ1-6; 10 positions match TRBD1. The germline V gene has CDR1 LGHNA and CDR2 YNFKEQ. CDR3 length: 18 amino acids. Trimming cost V 0 bases and J 10 bases; bases outside gene matches: 12. CDR3 DNA sequence: TGTGCCAGCAGCCAAGAGGGAGGGACAGGGGCACGGGACTCACCCCTCCACTTT. Residues: CASSQEGGTGARDSPLHF.

V is TRBV7-9 and J is TRBJ1-4, with TRBD1 matching over 8 bases. The CDR3 is 16 residues long. J lost 2 bases, V lost 5 bases, and 7 bases had no gene match. Germline V CDR1 and CDR2: SEHNR, FQNEAQ (reference sequence). This CDR3 is CASSRTGIGTNEKLFF. The DNA for the CDR3 is TGTGCCAGCAGCAGGACAGGGATAGGCACTAATGAAAAACTGTTTTTT.

This chain uses TRBV9 with TRBJ2-7; 7 nucleotides match TRBD2. CDR3 length: 15 amino acids. The V segment lost 2 bases and the J segment 3 bases; nucleotides outside the gene matches: 8. Germline V lookup: CDR1 SGDLS, CDR2 YYNGEE. DNA for the CDR3: TGTGCCAGCAGCGTTGAAGCGGGATCCTACTACGAGCAGTACTTC. This sequence encodes CASSVEAGSYYEQYF.

This chain uses TRBV4-1 with TRBJ1-5; possibly TRBD1 for D (5 bases). V was pared by 6 bases and J by 0 bases, with 6 bases between. CDR3 length: 13 amino acids. Germline values: CDR1 MGHRA, CDR2 YSYEKL. The CDR3 bases are TGCGCCAGCAGACAGGATAGCAATCAGCCCCAGCATTTT. This gives the protein CASRQDSNQPQHF.

Here the CDR3 reads CASSLARDFPIGNYGYTF. The CDR3 nucleotides are TGTGCCAGCAGCTTGGCCCGAGACTTCCCTATTGGGAACTATGGCTACACCTTC. The chain joins TRBV5-8 to TRBJ1-2; D not certain. Trimming took 0 bases from V and 2 from J, leaving 20 bases between them. Germline loops: CDR1 SGHTS, CDR2 YDEGEE. The length of the CDR3 is 18 residues.

This rearrangement joins TRBV13 to TRBJ2-7; perhaps TRBD1 as D (6 bases). V was trimmed by 3 bases and J by 3 bases, leaving 12 bases between them. The CDR3 runs 14 residues. Germline values: CDR1 PRHDT, CDR2 FYEKMQ (reference sequence). The CDR3 loop reads CASSFHGTNYEQYF. For the CDR3, the DNA is TGTGCCAGCAGCTTCCACGGGACAAACTACGAGCAGTACTTC.

The chain links TRBV6-5 to TRBJ2-7; TRBD1 aligns across 9 bases. Germline V gene data show CDR1 as MNHEY and CDR2 as SVGAGI. The ends lost 2 bases at V and 2 bases at J; junction bases unmatched: 4. The CDR3 spans 15 residues. The chain's CDR3 is CASSYRGTGPYEQYF. As DNA, the CDR3 is TGTGCCAGCAGTTACCGAGGGACAGGGCCCTACGAGCAGTACTTC.

The rearrangement links TRBV5-1 to TRBJ2-3, with 9 bases that match TRBD1. CDR1 and CDR2 from the germline V gene are SGHRS and YFSETQ. V gave up 0 bases and J gave up 3 bases; unmatched junction bases: 2. The length of the CDR3 is 15 residues. CDR3 residues: CASSLGGQGTDTQYF. CDR3 DNA: TGCGCCAGCAGCTTGGGGGGACAGGGTACAGATACGCAGTATTTT.

The rearrangement uses TRBV10-2 and TRBJ2-2; 9 nucleotides line up with TRBD2. Germline lookup yields CDR1 WSHSY and CDR2 SAAADI. Trimming at V came to 6 bases and at J to 0 bases, leaving 2 bases not matched to a gene. The CDR3 is 15 amino acids. Here the CDR3 reads CASSTSGPNTGELFF. The CDR3 DNA follows: TGCGCCAGCAGCACTAGCGGGCCGAACACCGGGGAGCTGTTTTTT.

The genes are TRBV30 and TRBJ1-1; D unresolved. Trimming pared 4 bases from V and 6 bases from J, leaving 9 bases between. Germline values: CDR1 GTSNPN, CDR2 SVGIG (reference sequence). This CDR3 region has 11 residues. CDR3 sequence reads: CAWINEAEAFF. The DNA of the CDR3 is TGTGCCTGGATCAACGAGGCTGAAGCTTTCTTT.

This sequence joins TRBV30 and TRBJ1-1; no clear D gene. Germline V lookup: CDR1 GTSNPN, CDR2 SVGIG (reference sequence). CDR3 length: 12 residues. With 4 bases removed from V and 4 bases from J, the gap between germline ends came to 10 bases. The CDR3 nucleotides are TGTGCCTGGAATCCGTTCGGCACTGAAGCTTTCTTT. As protein: CAWNPFGTEAFF.

The rearrangement uses TRBV7-9 and TRBJ2-7, with 7 bases matching TRBD1. V lost 1 base to trimming and J lost 0 bases; unmatched junction nucleotides: 3. This CDR3 is 15 amino acids long. Germline-derived CDR1 and CDR2 are SEHNR and FQNEAQ (reference sequence). The CDR3 loop reads CASSLGQGVSYEQYF. The CDR3 nucleotides are TGTGCCAGCAGCTTAGGACAGGGAGTCTCCTACGAGCAGTACTTC.